The 2 T cell receptor beta chains reported below all come from one sample, sequenced in a study of molecular identifiers for immune sequencing clone quantification. TCRdb re-called the PCR reads with MiXCR, one entry per CDR3 protein. The sample lists over 55,000 distinct CDR3 sequences, about 17% occurring once. What was sequenced was naive CD8+ T cells from blood, with Jurkat cell RNA spiked in. Regarding subset: FACS-sorted CD8+CD4-CCR7+CD45RA+ naive T cells. These receptors all stem from a human donor in good health. Some libraries in this study had Jurkat cell RNA spiked in.

This rearrangement joins TRBV11-3 to TRBJ2-7; D may be TRBD1 (6 bases). Germline V gene lookup returns CDR1 SGHNT and CDR2 YENEEA. V gave up 0 bases and J gave up 2 bases, with 17 bases separating them. The CDR3 length is 17 residues. CDR3 sequence (DNA): TGTGCCAGCAGCTTAGATGTCACAGGGCTGTCGACCTACGAGCAGTACTTC. Its translation is CASSLDVTGLSTYEQYF.

The table lists this clonotype with a few counts. A single base separates this from a much larger clone, so it may be a read error. The V call is TRBV11-1, the J call TRBJ2-7, with 13 bases matching TRBD2. CDR1 and CDR2 (germline): SGHAT, FQDESV (reference sequence). This CDR3 is built from 16 residues. V lost 5 bases and J lost 4; bases outside the gene matches: 8. The CDR3 nucleotides are TGTGCCAGCAGCCTGCGGACTAGCGGGAGTTTGTACGAGCAGTACTTC. Amino acids: CASSLRTSGSLYEQYF.